The 26 T cell receptor beta chains presented below share a single source sample, sequenced in a study of CD8 T cells in ankylosing spondylitis. Findings of the study overall: A TCR beta motif of roughly eight highly homologous variants seemed to mark ankylosing spondylitis blood.

Which antigens these TCRs recognize remains unknown. TCRdb reanalysed the 5' RACE reads using MiXCR and keeps one entry per CDR3 protein. Of about 540,000 distinct CDR3 sequences listed, roughly 12% are singletons. The sequenced material came from blood, either unsorted or a sorted T cell fraction (not recorded which). Receptors were obtained from a male donor with ankylosing spondylitis.

This clonotype was detected only a few times. This rearrangement joins TRBV12-3 or TRBV12-4 to TRBJ2-2, with D possibly called TRBD1 or TRBD2 (5 bases each). The CDR3 contains 14 residues. Between the trimmed V and J ends, which lost 5 bases and 5 bases, there was a span of 12 bases. In DNA, the CDR3 is TGTGCCAGCAGTCCGGGACCTTTTACCGGGGAGCTGTTTTTT. This sequence encodes CASSPGPFTGELFF.

This clonotype occurred a few times. This rearrangement joins TRBV10-3 to TRBJ2-5; TRBD1 might be the D (6 bases). This CDR3 has 14 residues. V lost 11 bases and J lost 5, with 21 bases in between. Germline V CDR1 and CDR2: ENHRY, SYGVKD. The CDR3 nucleotides are TGTGCCTCCCATTCCCAGGGGCTCGGGGAGACCCAGTACTTC. This translates into CASHSQGLGETQYF.

The gene calls are TRBV10-2 and TRBJ1-2; D not certain. The CDR3 extends over 19 amino acids. Germline CDR1 and CDR2: WSHSY and SAAADI. V lost 3 bases and J 1 base, leaving 24 bases between the germline ends. The CDR3 reads CASSDYLPDGKLDNYGYTF. For the CDR3, the DNA is TGCGCCAGCAGTGATTACTTACCGGACGGAAAGCTGGATAACTATGGCTACACCTTC.

A few counts support this clonotype. J is TRBJ1-1 and V is TRBV11-2; 11 positions agree with TRBD1. CDR3 length equals 16 residues. Germline V lookup: CDR1 SGHAT, CDR2 FQNNGV. The junction had 6 bases not matched to a gene; V was cut back by 5 bases and J by 1 base. The CDR3 coding sequence is TGTGCCAGCAGCCCTTGGACAGGGGGCACGAACACTGAAGCTTTCTTT. Residues: CASSPWTGGTNTEAFF.

This clonotype showed up many times. This sequence joins TRBV20-1 and TRBJ2-1; TRBD2 matches 16 bases. With 5 bases clipped from V and 5 bases from J, the junction kept 3 bases outside the gene matches. The CDR3 length is 15 residues. In germline, CDR1 is DFQATT, CDR2 SNEGSKA (reference sequence). DNA for the CDR3: TGCAGTGCTGGGACTAGCGGGAGGGCCGACAATGAGCAGTTCTTC. It encodes CSAGTSGRADNEQFF.

The table lists this clonotype with a few counts. The gene calls are TRBV15 and TRBJ2-7; D might be TRBD1 (5 bases). Looked up from germline, CDR1 is LNHNV and CDR2 is YYDKDF (reference sequence). Between the trimmed V and J ends, which lost 3 bases and 4 bases, there was a span of 10 bases. The CDR3 is 13 amino acids. Here the CDR3 DNA reads TGTGCCACCAGCAGTGGGCAGGGTTACGAGCAGTACGTC. It codes for CATSSGQGYEQYV.

This clonotype was seen repeatedly, ten times or more. The chain couples TRBV12-3 or TRBV12-4 to TRBJ1-4; unclear D gene. The CDR3 has 11 residues. The ends were cut back, 3 bases at V and 9 bases at J, with 5 bases in the middle. CDR3 loop: CASSLYQKLFF. DNA of the CDR3: TGTGCCAGCAGTTTGTACCAAAAACTGTTTTTT.

This chain links TRBV29-1 with TRBJ2-5, with a possible D match to TRBD2 (6 bases). V was trimmed by 0 bases and J by 2 bases, leaving 19 bases between them. Germline CDR1 and CDR2: SQVTM and ANQGSEA. This CDR3 is built from 17 residues. The CDR3 DNA reads TGCAGCGTTGAAGATCTTTTAGGGTCAGGGAGGCAAGAGACCCAGTACTTC. It yields the protein CSVEDLLGSGRQETQYF.

This clonotype has just a few counts. This chain joins TRBV29-1 and TRBJ2-1; D is possibly TRBD1 or TRBD2 (5 bases each). Germline values: CDR1 SQVTM, CDR2 ANQGSEA. The V and J ends lost 7 bases and 6 bases respectively, with 13 bases between them. This CDR3 comprises 12 residues. CDR3 nucleotide sequence: TGCAGCGGGACTCCGACAGCCAATGAGCAGTTCTTC. Its translation is CSGTPTANEQFF.

The table lists this clonotype with many counts. J is TRBJ1-4 and V is TRBV12-3 or TRBV12-4; TRBD1 matches 9 bases. V shed 4 bases and J 4 bases; nucleotides not matched to a gene: 7. The CDR3 runs 16 residues. The CDR3 DNA sequence: TGTGCCAGCAGTTCCATGACAGGGGGATTTAATGAAAAACTGTTTTTT. Its translation: CASSSMTGGFNEKLFF.

The sample holds a few counts of this clonotype. The rearrangement joins TRBV11-3 to TRBJ1-1; weak D call: TRBD1 (5 bases). The CDR3 length is 13 residues. Germline assignment: CDR1 SGHNT and CDR2 YENEEA. Trimming cost V 3 bases and J 6 bases, with 11 bases left between them. The chain's CDR3 is CASSLNPGAEAFF. Here the CDR3 DNA reads TGTGCCAGCAGCTTGAATCCGGGGGCTGAAGCTTTCTTT.

This clonotype has more than one count but fewer than ten. V and J are TRBV20-1 and TRBJ1-2, with D perhaps TRBD1 (6 bases). CDR3 size: 14 residues. The V end was cut by 0 bases, the J end by 3 bases, with 11 bases between. CDR1 DFQATT and CDR2 SNEGSKA come from the germline V gene (reference sequence). The CDR3 bases are TGCAGTGCTAGAGAACAGGGATTGGACTATGGCTACACCTTC. Protein sequence: CSAREQGLDYGYTF.

The chain links TRBV12-3 or TRBV12-4 to TRBJ2-1; possible D gene TRBD2, 6 bases. The V gene lost 1 base and the J gene lost 4 bases, with 14 bases spanning the gap. The CDR3 covers 16 residues. The CDR3 nucleotides read TGTGCCAGCAGTTTAGAAGGCCGGAGGGTATACAATGAGCAGTTCTTC. Translated: CASSLEGRRVYNEQFF.

Many counts were recorded for this clonotype. The V and J genes are TRBV5-1 and TRBJ2-1; D gene ambiguous. This CDR3 contains 15 residues. Germline CDR1 SGHRS, CDR2 YFSETQ. Between the trimmed V and J ends, which lost 0 bases and 5 bases, there was a span of 12 bases. The CDR3 DNA sequence: TGCGCCAGCAGCTTGGAGGTGGGTTCGAACAATGAGCAGTTCTTC. Translating gives CASSLEVGSNNEQFF.

V usage is TRBV3-1 and J usage is TRBJ2-1; 8 bases are shared with TRBD2. This CDR3 has 15 residues. Germline V lookup: CDR1 LGHDT, CDR2 YNNKEL (reference sequence). Unmatched junction bases numbered 10, after V lost 4 bases and J lost 8 bases. CDR3 bases: TGTGCCAGCAGCCCCGGGGTAGCGGGGAGGGATGAGCAGTTCTTC. Its protein product is CASSPGVAGRDEQFF.

The chain links TRBV19 to TRBJ1-5, with TRBD1 identical over 7 bases. Germline CDR1 is LNHDA and CDR2 is SQIVND (reference sequence). V lost 7 bases and J lost 2; bases outside the gene matches: 8. The CDR3 is 15 amino acids. This chain's CDR3 is CASTERGGRNQPQHF. The DNA of the CDR3 is TGTGCCAGTACCGAAAGAGGGGGCCGCAATCAGCCCCAGCATTTT.

The chain employs TRBV19 and TRBJ1-1; 10 bases agree with TRBD1. The CDR3 consists of 13 residues. Germline lookup yields CDR1 LNHDA and CDR2 SQIVND (reference sequence). Trimming removed 7 bases from V and 8 bases from J; junction bases left unmatched: 7. Written as DNA, the CDR3 is TGTGCCAGTACCGTGCCGGGACAGGGGGAAGCTTTCTTT. It specifies CASTVPGQGEAFF.

This clonotype came up a few times. The CDR3 here is CASSQDPSTGTTTDTQYF. The CDR3 nucleotides read TGTGCCAGCAGCCAAGATCCGTCAACCGGGACAACCACAGATACGCAGTATTTT. The chain carries TRBV3-1 and TRBJ2-3, with a possible D match to TRBD1 (6 bases). Looked up from germline, CDR1 is LGHDT and CDR2 is YNNKEL (reference sequence). V was clipped by 0 bases and J by 2 bases, with 18 bases between them. The CDR3 consists of 18 residues.

This clonotype occurred a few times. The CDR3 reads CATSGGLGGELFF. The CDR3, as DNA: TGTGCCACATCAGGGGGACTTGGCGGGGAGCTGTTTTTT. The chain combines TRBV19 with TRBJ2-2; possibly TRBD1 for D (7 bases). CDR1 is LNHDA, CDR2 SQIVND, per germline (reference sequence). This CDR3 is built from 13 residues. V was clipped by 10 bases and J by 7 bases, with 16 bases between them.

The chain recombines TRBV7-9 with TRBJ2-1, with unresolved D. This CDR3 comprises 13 residues. The V and J ends lost 3 bases and 4 bases respectively, with 7 bases between them. CDR1 and CDR2 (germline): SEHNR, FQNEAQ (reference sequence). CDR3 DNA: TGTGCCAGCAGCTTGGAGATATACAATGAGCAGTTCTTC. Residues: CASSLEIYNEQFF.

This clonotype was detected ten times or more. The chain combines TRBV3-1 with TRBJ2-2; 7 positions match TRBD1. The CDR3 runs 15 residues. Germline CDR1 reads LGHDT; CDR2 reads YNNKEL (reference sequence). The junction had 11 bases not matched to a gene; V was cut back by 5 bases and J by 8 bases. The chain's CDR3 is CASSARTGLEGELFF. For the CDR3, the DNA is TGTGCCAGCAGCGCCCGGACAGGACTTGAAGGGGAGCTGTTTTTT. Based on the CDR3 plus reference TRBV3-1 and TRBJ2-2, the full variable domain is DTAVSQTPKYLVTQMGNDKSIKCEQNLGHDTMYWYKQDSKKFLKIMFSYNNKELIINETVPNRFSPKSPDKAHLNLHINSLELGDSAVYFCASSARTGLEGELFFGEGSRLTVL.

The rearrangement joins TRBV7-9 to TRBJ1-4, with 9 bases that match TRBD1. The CDR3 is 16 amino acids. Losses at the gene ends were 1 base for V and 7 bases for J; bases not matched to a gene: 7. Germline CDR1 SEHNR, CDR2 FQNEAQ (reference sequence). The DNA of the CDR3 is TGTGCCAGCAGCTTAGAGCCACAGGGGGCCGGTGAAAAACTGTTTTTT. This translates into CASSLEPQGAGEKLFF.

In this sample, this clonotype turned up a few times. The CDR3 reads CASSLVGVRETQYF. Written as DNA, the CDR3 is TGTGCCAGCAGTTTAGTCGGGGTAAGGGAGACCCAGTACTTC. This sequence joins TRBV12-3 or TRBV12-4 and TRBJ2-5, with D possibly being TRBD2 (5 bases). Trimming removed 1 base at V and 5 bases at J, with 11 bases between. CDR3 length equals 14 residues.

This clonotype appeared a few times. This chain connects TRBV11-2 to TRBJ2-2; TRBD2 agrees at 8 bases. This CDR3 comprises 17 residues. V trimming: 3 bases; J trimming: 2 bases; junction bases outside the gene matches: 8. Germline V lookup: CDR1 SGHAT, CDR2 FQNNGV. The CDR3 protein is CASSFVRSGGNTGELFF. CDR3 nucleotides: TGTGCCAGCAGCTTTGTGAGGAGCGGGGGAAACACCGGGGAGCTGTTTTTT.

This sequence joins TRBV5-1 and TRBJ2-1, with 7 positions matching TRBD2. Germline CDR1 reads SGHRS; CDR2 reads YFSETQ. V was clipped by 6 bases and J by 0 bases; unmatched bases: 6. The CDR3 runs to 15 residues. The CDR3 DNA sequence: TGCGCCAGCAACCTAGCGGTTAGCTCCTACAATGAGCAGTTCTTC. This encodes CASNLAVSSYNEQFF.

This clonotype was found a few times. The V and J genes are TRBV15 and TRBJ1-3; D gene ambiguous. V was cut by 5 bases and J by 0 bases, with 14 bases left in between. The CDR3 is 16 residues long. Per germline, CDR1 LNHNV and CDR2 YYDKDF (reference sequence). The CDR3 DNA follows: TGTGCCACCAGCTCCCCCAGGAGGAGCTCTGGAAACACCATATATTTT. This codes for CATSSPRRSSGNTIYF.